The present entry profiles one T cell receptor beta chain with its context. What it binds is not known. The data belong to a study of cytomegalovirus exposure and HLA in healthy donors. Findings and limits, study-wide: Data from an earlier analysis indicated that most TCR beta V segments were productive either about 90% or about 30% of the time.

PCR amplification relied on 60 Vbeta primers (plus 13 Jbeta primers). The protocol was immunoSEQ multiplex PCR, while the TCRdb copy is restricted to in-frame clones and leaves out a portion. The sample table sets out 100,000 to 150,000 clones. Sequenced sample: PBMCs. The receptor's source is a man aged 18 to 29 in good health and CMV-seronegative.

This CDR3 is CASSLGQGAKGEAFF. The CDR3 bases are TGTGCCAGCAGCTTAGGACAGGGCGCGAAGGGTGAAGCTTTCTTT. This chain uses TRBV7-2 with TRBJ1-1; the match to TRBD1 covers 7 bases. Germline-derived CDR1 and CDR2 are SGHTA and FQGNSA. The CDR3 consists of 15 residues. V lost 1 base to trimming and J lost 7 bases; unmatched junction nucleotides: 9.